The 10 T cell receptor beta chains listed next were all sequenced from one sample in a study of blood T cell repertoires in COVID-19. Sequencing was performed with immunoSEQ multiplex PCR; in TCRdb, only in-frame clones are kept and a portion is missing. Altogether roughly 190,000 clones are present, 82% being singletons, with the ten largest covering 12%. Specimen: PBMCs or T cells enriched from blood (not recorded which). The source of these receptors is a man aged 40-49 years who had recovered from COVID-19.

This clone was observed a few times. V usage is TRBV19 and J usage is TRBJ2-3; 11 nucleotides line up with TRBD1. CDR3 length: 16 residues. The germline V gene encodes CDR1 LNHDA and CDR2 SQIVND (reference sequence). The V segment lost 6 bases and the J segment 8 bases; nucleotides outside the gene matches: 13. The DNA of the CDR3 is TGTGCCAGTAGGACGACCGGGACAGGGGGGGTCGGTACGCAGTATTTT. Its protein product is CASRTTGTGGVGTQYF.

V is TRBV27 and J is TRBJ2-7; 7 bases align to TRBD1. Germline CDR1 is MNHEY and CDR2 is SMNVEV (reference sequence). V was clipped by 4 bases and J by 3 bases; unmatched bases: 9. CDR3 length: 15 amino acids. The CDR3 sequence is CASSSDRVGVYEQYF. The CDR3 DNA reads as TGTGCCAGCAGTTCAGACAGGGTGGGGGTCTACGAGCAGTACTTC.

The V call is TRBV4-3, the J call TRBJ1-2; the match to TRBD1 covers 7 bases. This CDR3 has 18 amino acids. V trimming: 0 bases; J trimming: 2 bases; junction bases outside the gene matches: 12. The germline V gene encodes CDR1 LGHNA and CDR2 YSLEER. Here the CDR3 reads CASSQDPGQARLNYGYTF. CDR3 DNA: TGCGCCAGCAGCCAAGATCCCGGACAGGCGCGATTAAACTATGGCTACACCTTC.

The CDR3, as DNA: TGTGCCAGCAGTTACGGTGGACTAGCGGTATACGAGCAGTACGTC. It is translated as CASSYGGLAVYEQYV. The chain combines TRBV6-2 or TRBV6-3 with TRBJ2-7, with 10 bases identical to TRBD2. The CDR3 extends over 15 amino acids. The germline V gene encodes CDR1 MNHEY and CDR2 SVGEGT. The V and J ends lost 2 bases and 4 bases, in that order; junction bases with no gene match: 5.

This chain connects TRBV29-1 to TRBJ1-3; no firm D call. In germline, CDR1 is SQVTM, CDR2 ANQGSEA. The V and J ends lost 7 bases and 0 bases respectively, with 7 bases between them. The CDR3 covers 12 residues. CDR3 in amino acids: CSGRYSGNTIYF. CDR3 sequence (DNA): TGCAGCGGCCGGTACTCTGGAAACACCATATATTTT. Full variable domain (rest looked up from reference TRBV29-1 and TRBJ1-3): SAVISQKPSRDICQRGTSLTIQCQVDSQVTMMFWYRQQPGQSLTLIATANQGSEATYESGFVIDKFPISRPNLTFSTLTVSNMSPEDSSIYLCSGRYSGNTIYFGEGSWLTVV.

This clone was counted once. The chain carries TRBV15 and TRBJ1-2; 8 bases are a match to TRBD1. CDR1 is LNHNV, CDR2 YYDKDF, per germline (reference sequence). V gave up 3 bases and J gave up 6 bases; unmatched junction bases: 12. The CDR3 runs to 16 residues. In nucleotides, the CDR3 is TGTGCCACCAGCAGGGGGACCGGGACAGGTTTTGATGGCTACACCTTC. This translates into CATSRGTGTGFDGYTF.

The chain combines TRBV30 with TRBJ1-6; weak D call: TRBD1 (5 bases). V lost 4 bases, J lost 7 bases, and 14 bases lay in between. The CDR3 has 14 amino acids. Looked up from germline, CDR1 is GTSNPN and CDR2 is SVGIG (reference sequence). The CDR3 nucleotides are TGTGCCTGGAATCGGGGGTTTACAAATTCACCCCTCCACTTT. The encoded protein is CAWNRGFTNSPLHF.

The rearrangement joins TRBV11-2 to TRBJ2-1; unclear D gene. Looked up from germline, CDR1 is SGHAT and CDR2 is FQNNGV. The CDR3 is made up of 11 amino acids. V was cut by 3 bases and J by 8 bases, with 5 bases left in between. In nucleotides, the CDR3 is TGTGCCAGCAGCTTCCTCCATGAGCAGTTCTTC. This codes for CASSFLHEQFF.

This clone was detected once. This chain connects TRBV28 to TRBJ2-1, with D perhaps TRBD2 (5 bases). The CDR3 contains 11 residues. Germline V gives CDR1 MDHEN, CDR2 SYDVKM. Deletions cut 6 bases from V and 5 bases from J, with 5 bases between. CDR3 residues: CASSGDNEQFF. CDR3 DNA sequence: TGTGCCAGCAGCGGGGACAATGAGCAGTTCTTC.

The chain recombines TRBV7-2 with TRBJ1-1; D is unresolved. With 2 bases removed from V and 1 base from J, the gap between germline ends came to 8 bases. Germline V gives CDR1 SGHTA, CDR2 FQGNSA. CDR3 length: 14 amino acids. The CDR3 bases are TGTGCCAGCAGCTTACCTACCCCGAACACTGAAGCTTTCTTT. This codes for CASSLPTPNTEAFF.